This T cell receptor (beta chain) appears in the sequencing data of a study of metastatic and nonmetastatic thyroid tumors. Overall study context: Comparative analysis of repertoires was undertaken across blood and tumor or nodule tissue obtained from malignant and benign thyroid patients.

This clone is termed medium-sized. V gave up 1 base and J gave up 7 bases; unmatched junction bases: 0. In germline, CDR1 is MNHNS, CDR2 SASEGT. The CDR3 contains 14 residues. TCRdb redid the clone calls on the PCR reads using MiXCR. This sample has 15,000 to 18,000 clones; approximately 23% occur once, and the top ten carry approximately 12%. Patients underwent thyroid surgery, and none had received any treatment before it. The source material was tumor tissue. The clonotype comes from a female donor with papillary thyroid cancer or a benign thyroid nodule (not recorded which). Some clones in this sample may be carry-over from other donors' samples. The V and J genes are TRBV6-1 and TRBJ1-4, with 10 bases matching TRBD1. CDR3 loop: CASSEGQGAEKLFF. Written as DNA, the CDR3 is TGTGCCAGCAGTGAAGGACAGGGGGCTGAAAAACTGTTTTTT.